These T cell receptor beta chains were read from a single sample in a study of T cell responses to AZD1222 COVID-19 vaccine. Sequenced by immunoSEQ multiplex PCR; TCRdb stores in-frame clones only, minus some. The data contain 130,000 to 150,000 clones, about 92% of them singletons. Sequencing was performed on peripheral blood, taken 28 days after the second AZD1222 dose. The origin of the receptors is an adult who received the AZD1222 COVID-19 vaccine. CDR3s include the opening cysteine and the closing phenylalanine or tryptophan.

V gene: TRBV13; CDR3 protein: CASSLGTGGALRKQYF
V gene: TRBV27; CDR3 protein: CASSLRPGVDYEQYF
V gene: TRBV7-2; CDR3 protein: CASSSLDYEVEQYF
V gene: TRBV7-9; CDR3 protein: CASSTGQQETQYF
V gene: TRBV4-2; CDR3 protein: CASSQVTGVPEAFF
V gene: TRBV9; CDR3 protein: CASSEGDGWGNNSPLHF
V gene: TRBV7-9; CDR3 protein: CASSLGTGKIQPQHF
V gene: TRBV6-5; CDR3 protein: CASSYSRQPGGGYTF
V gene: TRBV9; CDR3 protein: CASSVGRLASGEQFF
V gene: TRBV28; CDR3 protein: CASSLLNTEAFF
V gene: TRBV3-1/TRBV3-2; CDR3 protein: CASSPHERDQETQYF
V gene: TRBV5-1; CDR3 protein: CASSWTGGAESPLHF
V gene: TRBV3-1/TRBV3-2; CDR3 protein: CASSQATSGQETQYF
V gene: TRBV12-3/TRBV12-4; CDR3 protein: CASSPLGATQYF
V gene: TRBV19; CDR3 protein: CASSSRTGNRGTSGMKETQYF
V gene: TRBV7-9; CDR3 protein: CASAELGTDSLNEKLFF
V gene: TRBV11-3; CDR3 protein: CASSPRDRERGNTIYF
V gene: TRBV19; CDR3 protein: CASSIGVKDTIYF
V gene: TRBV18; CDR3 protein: CASSPRGVQEKLFF
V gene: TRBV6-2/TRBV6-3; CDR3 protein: CASSWDRNRANTEAFF
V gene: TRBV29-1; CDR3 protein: CSVEGRGLGANVLTF
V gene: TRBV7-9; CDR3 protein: CASSTTGGDRGSDYGYTF
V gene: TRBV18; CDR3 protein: CASSPNLTTAGYEQYF
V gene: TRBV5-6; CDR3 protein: CASSFRGSNQPQHF
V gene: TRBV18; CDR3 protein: CASSPPGHPNTEAFF
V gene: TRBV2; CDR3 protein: CASSEALRVRVYGYTF
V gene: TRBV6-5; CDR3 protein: CASSYSITDLPLHF
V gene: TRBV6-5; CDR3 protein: CASKSEGENTEAFF
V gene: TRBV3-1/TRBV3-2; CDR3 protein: CASSQTGGVGNQPQHF
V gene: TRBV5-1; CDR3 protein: CASSLEDSYGYTF
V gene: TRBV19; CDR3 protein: CASARDSFYEQYF
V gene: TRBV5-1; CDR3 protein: CASSFHFPPQTSGSYEQYF
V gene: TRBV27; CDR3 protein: CASSLFFGQPQHF
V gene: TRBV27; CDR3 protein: CASSPSESSYNEQFF
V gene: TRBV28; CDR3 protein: CASTGTTNTEAFF
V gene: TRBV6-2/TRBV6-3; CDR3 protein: CASSRVGTEAFF
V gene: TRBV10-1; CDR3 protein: CASSESGAVNIQYF
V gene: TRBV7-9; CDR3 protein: CASSSGSSEKLFF
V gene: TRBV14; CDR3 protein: CASSRVGAADTQYF
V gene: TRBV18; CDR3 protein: CASSPRERSEAFF
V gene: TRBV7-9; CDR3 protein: CASSGRTGGSGFYGYTF
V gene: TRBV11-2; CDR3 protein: CASSSKGRSSRNEQFF
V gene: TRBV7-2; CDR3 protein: CASSKGDRGSYTF
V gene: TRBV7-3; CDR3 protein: CASSARGTAEAFF
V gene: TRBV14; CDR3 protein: CASSQGPNTEAFF
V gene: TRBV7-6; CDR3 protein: CASSFPAGGELFF
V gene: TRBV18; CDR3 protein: CASSPETGGRDTQYF
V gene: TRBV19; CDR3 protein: CASSVPASGHYNEQFF
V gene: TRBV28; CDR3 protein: CASILPREADTEAFF